This is a list of T cell receptor beta chains from one sample in a study of vaccination and CD4 T cells after COVID-19. Their specific antigens are unknown. TCRdb re-called the PCR reads with MiXCR, one entry per CDR3 protein. This sample yields around 3,700 distinct CDR3 sequences, of which around 24% are seen a single time; about 25% belongs to the top ten. The sample comprised CD4+ T cells from blood, cultured in vitro. These receptors originate from a human donor in good health. Each CDR3 is given with its conserved first and last residue. The D gene is left open where the match is weak. Size tells how often a clone was seen (once, few, many) or the class of an expanded clone, and some rows leave it out.

d_call	cdr3_length	v_call	clone_size	j_call	cdr3_nt	cdr3_aa
TRBD1	17	TRBV11-3	medium-sized	TRBJ1-2	TGTGCCAGCAGCTTAGGGGACAGTCATAAATCTAACTATGGCTACACCTTC	CASSLGDSHKSNYGYTF
TRBD2	18	TRBV5-1	-	TRBJ2-3	TGCGCCAGCAGCGGGACTAGCGGGAGGACTTCCCTCACAGATACGCAGTATTTT	CASSGTSGRTSLTDTQYF
TRBD1	15	TRBV6-2/TRBV6-3	-	TRBJ2-3	TGTGCCAGCACCAAACAGGGGGCTGGGTCAGATACGCAGTATTTT	CASTKQGAGSDTQYF
-	14	TRBV5-1	-	TRBJ1-5	TGCGCCAGCAGCTTGGGAGGGTTGGATCAGCCCCAGCATTTT	CASSLGGLDQPQHF
-	15	TRBV28	-	TRBJ1-6	TGTGCCAGCAGTCTAAGAATACGACGTGGTTCACCCCTCCACTTT	CASSLRIRRGSPLHF
TRBD2	16	TRBV20-1	-	TRBJ2-7	TGCAGTGCTAGAGAGCGGCTAGCGGGAGGTATCTACGAGCAGTACTTC	CSARERLAGGIYEQYF
-	16	TRBV27	-	TRBJ1-5	TGTGCCAGCATGCCGGGTAACCTTTATAGCAATCAGCCCCAGCATTTT	CASMPGNLYSNQPQHF
-	14	TRBV24-1	medium-sized	TRBJ2-2	TGTGCCACCAGTGCTCAGGGGTACACCGGGGAGCTGTTTTTT	CATSAQGYTGELFF
-	14	TRBV6-1	once	TRBJ1-3	TGTGCCAGCGGCAGGGCCGGATCTGGAAACACCATATATTTT	CASGRAGSGNTIYF
-	13	TRBV11-2	-	TRBJ1-1	TGTGCCAGCAGCTTAACCGATCGACAGAAAGCTTTCTTT	CASSLTDRQKAFF
-	12	TRBV29-1	once	TRBJ2-5	TGCAGCATAGGGACCGCAGGGGAGACCCAGTACTTC	CSIGTAGETQYF
-	14	TRBV18	-	TRBJ2-7	TGTGCCAGCTCACCCACGACGGATGCCTACGAGCAGTACTTC	CASSPTTDAYEQYF
-	13	TRBV5-5	-	TRBJ1-5	TGTGCCAGCAGCTTGGCATTGGGGCAAGCCCAGCATTTT	CASSLALGQAQHF
TRBD1	18	TRBV6-2/TRBV6-3	few	TRBJ2-7	TGTGCCAGCAGTTACTCGACGACAGGGGGTCTTAGCTCCTACGAGCAGTACTTC	CASSYSTTGGLSSYEQYF
TRBD2	16	TRBV15	few	TRBJ2-3	TGTGCCACCAGCAGAAGACTAGCGGGAGGGGGAGATACGCAGTATTTT	CATSRRLAGGGDTQYF
-	14	TRBV4-3	-	TRBJ1-4	TGCGCCAGCAGCCAAGAGATCCAGGAGGAAAAACTGTTTTTT	CASSQEIQEEKLFF
-	13	TRBV24-1	-	TRBJ1-5	TGTGCCACCAGTGATTCGGTATATCAGCCCCAGCATTTT	CATSDSVYQPQHF
-	12	TRBV20-1	medium-sized	TRBJ1-5	TGCAGTGCTAGTGACCGAACGAGGCCCCAGCATTTT	CSASDRTRPQHF
-	15	TRBV19	medium-sized	TRBJ1-5	TGTGCCAGTAGTATAGTATGGGGGGGCAGCCAGCCCCAGCATTTT	CASSIVWGGSQPQHF
-	15	TRBV7-8	-	TRBJ1-5	TGTGCCAGCAGCTTAGGGCCAGAGCGGTATCAGCCCCAGCATTTT	CASSLGPERYQPQHF
-	12	TRBV4-2	-	TRBJ2-7	TGTGCCAGCAGCCAAGATTCCTACGAGCAGTACTTC	CASSQDSYEQYF
-	14	TRBV20-1	-	TRBJ2-1	TGCAGTGCTTCCCCAGCCGGTGGAGAACATGAGCAGTTCTTC	CSASPAGGEHEQFF